This entry describes one T cell receptor beta chain. Antigen: not known. PCR involved 60 Vbeta and 13 Jbeta primers. TCRdb keeps only in-frame clones here, not all; method: immunoSEQ multiplex PCR. The sample contains hundreds of thousands of clones, less than 85% of which appear only once. The germline V gene has CDR1 SNHLY and CDR2 FYNNEI. The CDR3 runs 13 residues. This specimen belongs to a study of cytomegalovirus exposure and HLA in healthy donors. The study's findings and limits: Reports state that TCR beta sequences accurately predicted most subjects' HLA-A and HLA-B alleles.

The V call is TRBV2, the J call TRBJ2-5; D is unclear. Near its end, the DNA agrees better with TRBJ2-7, so the J call may be wrong. Input material: PBMCs. The receptor's source is a young man in good health and CMV-seronegative. CDR3 residues: CASSGVISYEQYF. DNA for the CDR3: TGTGCCAGCAGTGGTGTCATCTCCTACGAGCAGTACTTC.